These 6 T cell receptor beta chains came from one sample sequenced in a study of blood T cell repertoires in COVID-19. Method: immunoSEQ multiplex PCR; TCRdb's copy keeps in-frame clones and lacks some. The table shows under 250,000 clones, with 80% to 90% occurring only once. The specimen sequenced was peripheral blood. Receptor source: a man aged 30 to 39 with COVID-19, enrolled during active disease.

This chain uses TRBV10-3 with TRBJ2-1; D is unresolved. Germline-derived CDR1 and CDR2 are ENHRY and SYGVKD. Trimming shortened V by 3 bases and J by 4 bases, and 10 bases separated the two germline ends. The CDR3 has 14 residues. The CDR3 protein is CAISDPVTYNEQFF. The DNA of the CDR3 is TGTGCCATCAGTGACCCTGTAACATACAATGAGCAGTTCTTC.

CDR3 protein: CASSLPTGSSYNEQFF. As DNA, the CDR3 is TGTGCCAGCAGCTTACCGACCGGGAGCTCCTACAATGAGCAGTTCTTC. The gene calls are TRBV7-8 and TRBJ2-1, with a tentative D call TRBD2 (6 bases). Deletions cut 2 bases from V and 0 bases from J, with 11 bases between. Per the germline V gene, CDR1 is SGHVS and CDR2 is FQNEAQ. CDR3 length: 16 amino acids.

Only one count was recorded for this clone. The CDR3 region has the DNA TGTGCCATCAGCCATTCGGGACAGACTGAAGCTTTCTTT. Amino acid sequence: CAISHSGQTEAFF. This chain joins TRBV10-3 and TRBJ1-1, with TRBD1 matching 7 bases. V was pared by 6 bases and J by 5 bases, with 6 bases of the junction left unmatched. The V gene's germline CDR1 is ENHRY and CDR2 SYGVKD. The CDR3 contains 13 residues.

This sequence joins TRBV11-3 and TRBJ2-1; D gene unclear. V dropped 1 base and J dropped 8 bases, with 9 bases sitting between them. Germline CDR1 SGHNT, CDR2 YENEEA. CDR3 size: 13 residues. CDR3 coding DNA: TGTGCCAGCAGCTTAGCGGTTGATTATGAGCAGTTCTTC. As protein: CASSLAVDYEQFF.

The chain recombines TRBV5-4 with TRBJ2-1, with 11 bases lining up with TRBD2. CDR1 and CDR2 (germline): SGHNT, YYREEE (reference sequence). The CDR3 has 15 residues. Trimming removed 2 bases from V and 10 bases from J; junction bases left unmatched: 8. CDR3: CASSFSGGALGEQFF. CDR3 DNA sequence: TGTGCCAGCAGCTTTAGCGGGGGGGCCCTGGGGGAGCAGTTCTTC.

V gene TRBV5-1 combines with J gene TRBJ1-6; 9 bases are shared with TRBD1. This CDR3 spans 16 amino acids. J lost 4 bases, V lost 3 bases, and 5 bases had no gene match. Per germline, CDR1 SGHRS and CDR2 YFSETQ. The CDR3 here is CASSSRTGAYNSPLHF. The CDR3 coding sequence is TGCGCCAGCAGCTCAAGGACAGGGGCTTATAATTCACCCCTCCACTTT.